This T cell receptor (beta chain) derives from a study of blood T cell repertoires in COVID-19. Overall study context: The United States, Italy and Spain were the sources of the acute and convalescent COVID-19 samples. In each case, the material was cDNA or gDNA derived from T cells, B-cell-depleted T cells, or PBMCs.

In the study's own analysis: Counts of nucleated cells, estimated from reference gene primer amplification, were obtained. Produced via immunoSEQ multiplex PCR; TCRdb's table is partial and in-frame only. The V and J calls and clone size were taken over from that table, and D and trimming were inferred from the DNA. This table has about 190,000 clones, roughly 80% appearing once. The CDR3 runs to 14 residues. Germline V gene lookup returns CDR1 MNHEY and CDR2 SVGAGI. V lost 7 bases, J lost 6 bases, and 15 bases lay in between. This clonotype originated in a woman in her forties or fifties with acute or convalescent COVID-19. The source material was peripheral blood. V gene TRBV6-5 combines with J gene TRBJ1-4; a weak D match, TRBD1 (6 bases). The CDR3 is CASNTWGLYEKLFF. CDR3 DNA: TGTGCCAGCAATACATGGGGGCTGTATGAAAAACTGTTTTTT.